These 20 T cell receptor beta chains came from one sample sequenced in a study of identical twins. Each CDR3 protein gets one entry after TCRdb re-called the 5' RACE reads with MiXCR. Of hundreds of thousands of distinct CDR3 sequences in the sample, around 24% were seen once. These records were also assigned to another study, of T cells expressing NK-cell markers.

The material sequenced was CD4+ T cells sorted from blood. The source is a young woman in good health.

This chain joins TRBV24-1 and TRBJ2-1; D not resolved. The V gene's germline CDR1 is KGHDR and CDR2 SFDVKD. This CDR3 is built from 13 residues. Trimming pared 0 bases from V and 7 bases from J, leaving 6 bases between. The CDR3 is CATSDLRGNEQFF. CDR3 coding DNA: TGTGCCACCAGTGATTTGCGTGGGAATGAGCAGTTCTTC.

CDR3 sequence: CSVERPQGFPPDTQYF. For the CDR3, the DNA is TGCAGCGTTGAACGCCCGCAGGGGTTCCCCCCAGATACGCAGTATTTT. The chain recombines TRBV29-1 with TRBJ2-3; D is perhaps TRBD1 (6 bases). This CDR3 has 16 residues. Trimming left V 2 bases short and J 4 bases short, with 19 bases between. Germline V CDR1 and CDR2: SQVTM, ANQGSEA.

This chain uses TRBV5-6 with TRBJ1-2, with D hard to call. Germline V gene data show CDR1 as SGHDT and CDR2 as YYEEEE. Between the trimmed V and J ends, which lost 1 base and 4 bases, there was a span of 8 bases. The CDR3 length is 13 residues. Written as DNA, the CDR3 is TGTGCCAGCAGCTTGTATAACAGCTATGGCTACACCTTC. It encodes CASSLYNSYGYTF.

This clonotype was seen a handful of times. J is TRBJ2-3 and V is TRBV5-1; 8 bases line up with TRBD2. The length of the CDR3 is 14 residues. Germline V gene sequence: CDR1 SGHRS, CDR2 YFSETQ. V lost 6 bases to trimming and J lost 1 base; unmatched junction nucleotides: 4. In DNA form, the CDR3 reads TGCGCCAGCAAACCAGCGGGGGGCACAGATACGCAGTATTTT. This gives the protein CASKPAGGTDTQYF.

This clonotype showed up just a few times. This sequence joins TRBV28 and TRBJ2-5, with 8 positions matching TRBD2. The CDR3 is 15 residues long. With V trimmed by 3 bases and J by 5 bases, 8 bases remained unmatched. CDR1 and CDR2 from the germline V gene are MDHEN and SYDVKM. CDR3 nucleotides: TGTGCCAGCAGTTTTCTTCACGGGGGGGCGGAGACCCAGTACTTC. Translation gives CASSFLHGGAETQYF.

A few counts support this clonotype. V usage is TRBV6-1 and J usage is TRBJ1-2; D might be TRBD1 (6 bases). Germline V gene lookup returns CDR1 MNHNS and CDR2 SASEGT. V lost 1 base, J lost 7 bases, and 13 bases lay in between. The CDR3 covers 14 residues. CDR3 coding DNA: TGTGCCAGCAGTGAAGTCGGGGGGGCGCGTGGCTACACCTTC. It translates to CASSEVGGARGYTF.

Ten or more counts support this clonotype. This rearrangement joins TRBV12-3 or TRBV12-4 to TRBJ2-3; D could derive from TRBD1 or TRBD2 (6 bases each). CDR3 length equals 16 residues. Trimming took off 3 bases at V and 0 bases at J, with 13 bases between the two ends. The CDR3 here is CASSFTWGASTDTQYF. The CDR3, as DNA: TGTGCCAGCAGTTTCACGTGGGGGGCTAGCACAGATACGCAGTATTTT.

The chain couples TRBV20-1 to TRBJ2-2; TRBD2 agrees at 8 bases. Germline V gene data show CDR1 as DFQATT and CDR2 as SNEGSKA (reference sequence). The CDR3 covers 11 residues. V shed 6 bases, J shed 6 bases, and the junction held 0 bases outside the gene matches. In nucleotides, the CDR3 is TGCAGTGCCGGGGGGGCCGGGGAGCTGTTTTTT. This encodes CSAGGAGELFF.

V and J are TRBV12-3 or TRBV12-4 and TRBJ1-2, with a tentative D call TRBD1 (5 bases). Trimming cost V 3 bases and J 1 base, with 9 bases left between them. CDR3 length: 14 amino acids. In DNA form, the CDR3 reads TGTGCCAGCAGTTTGGGGGGATTTAACTATGGCTACACCTTC. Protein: CASSLGGFNYGYTF.

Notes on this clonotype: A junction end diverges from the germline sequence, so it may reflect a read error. In DNA form, the CDR3 reads TGCAGTGTTCAACCGGACGGTCAAGAAACCCAGTACTTC. Its translation is CSVQPDGQETQYF. This rearrangement joins TRBV20-1 to TRBJ2-5, with D unresolved. The CDR3 has 13 amino acids. Germline values: CDR1 DFQATT, CDR2 SNEGSKA (reference sequence).

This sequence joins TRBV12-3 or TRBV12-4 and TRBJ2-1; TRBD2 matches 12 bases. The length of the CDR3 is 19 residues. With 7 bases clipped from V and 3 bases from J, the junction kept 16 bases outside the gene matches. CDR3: CASTAQGLAGPPFYNEQFF. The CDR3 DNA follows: TGTGCCAGCACCGCCCAAGGACTAGCGGGGCCCCCGTTCTACAATGAGCAGTTCTTC.

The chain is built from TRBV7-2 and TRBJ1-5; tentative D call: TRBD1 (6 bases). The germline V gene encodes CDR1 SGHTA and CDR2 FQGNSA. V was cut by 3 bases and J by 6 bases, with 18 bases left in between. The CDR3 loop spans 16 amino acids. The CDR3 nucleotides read TGTGCCAGCAGCTTGGGATCACAGGGAACGGGTCAGCCCCAGCATTTT. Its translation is CASSLGSQGTGQPQHF.

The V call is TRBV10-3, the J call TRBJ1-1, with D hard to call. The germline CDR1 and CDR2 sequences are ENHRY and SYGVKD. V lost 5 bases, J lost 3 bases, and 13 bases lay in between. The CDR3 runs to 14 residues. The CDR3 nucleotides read TGTGCCATCAGTCCCACGGGAGGCTACACTGAAGCTTTCTTT. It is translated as CAISPTGGYTEAFF.

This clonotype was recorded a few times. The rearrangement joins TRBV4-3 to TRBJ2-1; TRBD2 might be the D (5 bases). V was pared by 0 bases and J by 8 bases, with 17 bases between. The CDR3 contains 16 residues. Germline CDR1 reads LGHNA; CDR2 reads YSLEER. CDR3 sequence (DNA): TGCGCCAGCAGCCAAGACCCAGCGCGTGGGCGGGATGAGCAGTTCTTC. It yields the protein CASSQDPARGRDEQFF.

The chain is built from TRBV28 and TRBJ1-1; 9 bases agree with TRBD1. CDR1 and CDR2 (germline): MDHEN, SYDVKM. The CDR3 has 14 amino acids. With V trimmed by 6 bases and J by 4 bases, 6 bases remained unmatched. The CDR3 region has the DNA TGTGCCAGCAGGGACAGGGGTCTTAGCACTGAAGCTTTCTTT. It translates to CASRDRGLSTEAFF. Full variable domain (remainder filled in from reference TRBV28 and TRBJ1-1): DVKVTQSSRYLVKRTGEKVFLECVQDMDHENMFWYRQDPGLGLRLIYFSYDVKMKEKGDIPEGYSVSREKKERFSLILESASTNQTSMYLCASRDRGLSTEAFFGQGTRLTVV.

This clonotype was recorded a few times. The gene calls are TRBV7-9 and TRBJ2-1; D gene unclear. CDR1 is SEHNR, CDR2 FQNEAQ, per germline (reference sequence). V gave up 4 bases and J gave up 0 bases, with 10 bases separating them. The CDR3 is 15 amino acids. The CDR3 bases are TGTGCCAGCAGCTACCTCAAGCGCTCCTACAATGAGCAGTTCTTC. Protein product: CASSYLKRSYNEQFF. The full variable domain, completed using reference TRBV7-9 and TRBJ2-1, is DTGVSQNPRHKITKRGQNVTFRCDPISEHNRLYWYRQTLGQGPEFLTYFQNEAQLEKSRLLSDRFSAERPKGSFSTLEIQRTEQGDSAMYLCASSYLKRSYNEQFFGPGTRLTVL.

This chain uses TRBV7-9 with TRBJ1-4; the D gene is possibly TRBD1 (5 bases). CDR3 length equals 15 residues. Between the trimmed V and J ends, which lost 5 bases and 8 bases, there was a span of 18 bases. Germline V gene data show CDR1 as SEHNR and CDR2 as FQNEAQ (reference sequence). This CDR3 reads CASSPRQTLKEKLFF. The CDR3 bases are TGTGCCAGCAGCCCTCGACAGACCCTGAAGGAAAAACTGTTTTTT.

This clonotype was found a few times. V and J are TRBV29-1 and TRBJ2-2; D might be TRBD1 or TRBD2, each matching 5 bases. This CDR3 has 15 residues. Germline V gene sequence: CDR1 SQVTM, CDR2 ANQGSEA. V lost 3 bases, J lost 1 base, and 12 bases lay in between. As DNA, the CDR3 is TGCAGCGTTGAGGACCGGGGCCGGAACACCGGGGAGCTGTTTTTT. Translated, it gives CSVEDRGRNTGELFF.

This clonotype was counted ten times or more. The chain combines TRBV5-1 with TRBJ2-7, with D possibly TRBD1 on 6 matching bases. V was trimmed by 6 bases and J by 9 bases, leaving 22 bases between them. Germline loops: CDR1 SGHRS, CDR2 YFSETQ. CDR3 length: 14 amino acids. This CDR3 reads CASKLWTEGQGQYF. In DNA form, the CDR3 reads TGCGCCAGCAAACTTTGGACAGAAGGTCAGGGGCAGTACTTC.

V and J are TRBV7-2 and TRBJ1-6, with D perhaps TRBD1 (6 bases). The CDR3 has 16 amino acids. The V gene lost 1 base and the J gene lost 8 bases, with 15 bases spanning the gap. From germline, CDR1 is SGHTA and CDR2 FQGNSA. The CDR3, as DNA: TGTGCCAGCAGCTTAGTGTCAGCAGGGGACTATTCACCCCTCCACTTT. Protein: CASSLVSAGDYSPLHF. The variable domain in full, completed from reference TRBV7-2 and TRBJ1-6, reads GAGVSQSPSNKVTEKGKDVELRCDPISGHTALYWYRQSLGQGLEFLIYFQGNSAPDKSGLPSDRFSAERTGGSVSTLTIQRTQQEDSAVYLCASSLVSAGDYSPLHFGNGTRLTVT.